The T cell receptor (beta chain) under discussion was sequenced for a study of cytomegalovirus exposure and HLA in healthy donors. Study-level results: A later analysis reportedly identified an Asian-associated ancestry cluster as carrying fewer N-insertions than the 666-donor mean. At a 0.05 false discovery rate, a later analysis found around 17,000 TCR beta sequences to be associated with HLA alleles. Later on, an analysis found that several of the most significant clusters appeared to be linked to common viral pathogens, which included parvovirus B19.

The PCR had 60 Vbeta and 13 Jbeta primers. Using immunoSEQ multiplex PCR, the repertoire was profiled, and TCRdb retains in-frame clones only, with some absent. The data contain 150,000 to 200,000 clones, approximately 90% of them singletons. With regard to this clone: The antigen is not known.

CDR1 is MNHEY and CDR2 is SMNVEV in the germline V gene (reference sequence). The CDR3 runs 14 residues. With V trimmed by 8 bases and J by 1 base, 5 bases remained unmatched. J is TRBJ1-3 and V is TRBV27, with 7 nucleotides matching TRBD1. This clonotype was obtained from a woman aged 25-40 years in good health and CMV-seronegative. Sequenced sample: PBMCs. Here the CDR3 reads CASGGQTSGNTIYF. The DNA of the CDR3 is TGTGCCAGCGGGGGACAGACATCTGGAAACACCATATATTTT.